This is a list of T cell receptor beta chains from one sample in a study of cytomegalovirus exposure and HLA in healthy donors. Clones were read by immunoSEQ multiplex PCR, and TCRdb kept only the in-frame ones, dropping some. Found here are about 98,000 clones, roughly 76% of them singletons; the top ten hold roughly 7.7%. The sequencing sample was made of PBMCs. The receptors here all came from a human donor in good health. CDR3s include the opening cysteine and the closing phenylalanine or tryptophan. Each record gives: J gene, D gene, V gene, clone size, CDR3 protein, CDR3 DNA. D genes are given only for firm matches. Expanded clones get a size class; other rows say once, few or many, or leave the size out.

TRBJ2-5 | TRBD2 | TRBV5-1 | NA | CASSLTSGGFQETQYF | TGCGCCAGCAGCTTGACTAGCGGGGGGTTTCAAGAGACCCAGTACTTC
TRBJ1-1 | NA | TRBV10-3 | NA | CAISESGDVNTEAFF | TGTGCCATCAGTGAGTCGGGCGATGTGAACACTGAAGCTTTCTTT
TRBJ2-1 | NA | TRBV7-9 | NA | CASSSYQRGQNEQFF | TGTGCCAGCAGCTCGTACCAACGAGGACAGAATGAGCAGTTCTTC
TRBJ2-5 | TRBD1 | TRBV5-6 | NA | CASSLSGTGQETQYF | TGTGCCAGCAGCCTGAGTGGGACAGGACAAGAGACCCAGTACTTC
TRBJ1-6 | TRBD1 | TRBV5-4 | NA | CASSSGTGVNNSPLHF | TGTGCCAGCAGCTCGGGGACAGGGGTCAATAATTCACCCCTCCACTTT
TRBJ1-1 | NA | TRBV19 | few | CASSIEQGTEAFF | TGTGCCAGTAGTATAGAACAGGGTACTGAAGCTTTCTTT
TRBJ1-5 | NA | TRBV6-6 | few | CASGGRDPNQPQHF | TGTGCCAGCGGAGGGCGGGACCCCAATCAGCCCCAGCATTTT
TRBJ2-7 | NA | TRBV27 | NA | CASSLIGNPYEQYF | TGTGCCAGCAGTTTGATCGGGAATCCCTACGAGCAGTACTTC
TRBJ2-2 | NA | TRBV14 | NA | CASSPRPGLNTGELFF | TGTGCCAGCAGCCCCCGACCAGGGCTGAACACCGGGGAGCTGTTTTTT
TRBJ1-2 | NA | TRBV6-1 | few | CASSDRVLDGYTF | TGTGCCAGCAGTGACCGGGTCCTTGATGGCTACACCTTC
TRBJ2-3 | TRBD1 | TRBV6-5 | NA | CASSSDRGEADTQYF | TGTGCCAGCAGTTCGGACAGGGGAGAGGCAGATACGCAGTATTTT
TRBJ1-5 | TRBD1 | TRBV6-5 | few | CASSYGQGADQPQHF | TGTGCCAGCAGTTATGGACAGGGGGCTGATCAGCCCCAGCATTTT
TRBJ1-1 | TRBD1 | TRBV18 | NA | CASSPQTGVNTEAFF | TGTGCCAGCTCACCTCAGACAGGGGTGAACACTGAAGCTTTCTTT
TRBJ2-5 | TRBD2 | TRBV20-1 | NA | CSARAAGGKYF | TGCAGTGCCCGGGCAGCGGGGGGAAAGTACTTC
TRBJ2-1 | NA | TRBV7-9 | NA | CASSLVGGNNEQFF | TGTGCCAGCAGCTTAGTAGGAGGAAACAATGAGCAGTTCTTC
TRBJ2-2 | TRBD1 | TRBV19 | few | CASTDRANTGELFF | TGTGCCAGTACCGACAGGGCGAACACCGGGGAGCTGTTTTTT
TRBJ2-2 | NA | TRBV5-1 | NA | CASSPEGGIGELFF | TGCGCCAGCAGCCCGGAGGGAGGTATCGGGGAGCTGTTTTTT
TRBJ2-1 | NA | TRBV19 | NA | CASSIGFQIEQFF | TGTGCCAGTAGTATAGGGTTCCAGATTGAGCAGTTCTTC
TRBJ2-6 | NA | TRBV4-3 | few | CASSQDPGGSGANVLTF | TGCGCCAGCAGCCAAGATCCTGGGGGGTCTGGGGCCAACGTCCTGACTTTC
TRBJ2-3 | NA | TRBV2 | NA | CASSATWSDTQYF | TGTGCCAGCAGCGCTACCTGGTCAGATACGCAGTATTTT
TRBJ1-6 | NA | TRBV18 | once | CASSRTVNSPLHF | TGTGCCAGCTCACGGACAGTTAATTCACCCCTCCACTTT
TRBJ2-1 | NA | TRBV18 | NA | CASSPRDTNYNEQFF | TGTGCCAGCTCACCCCGGGACACTAACTACAATGAGCAGTTCTTC
TRBJ1-1 | TRBD1 | TRBV6-6 | NA | CASRRAAGGLNTEAFF | TGTGCCAGCAGACGTGCCGCAGGGGGTTTGAACACTGAAGCTTTCTTT
TRBJ2-7 | NA | TRBV5-4 | NA | CASSLGGEQYF | TGTGCCAGCAGCTTGGGCGGCGAGCAGTACTTC
TRBJ1-6 | NA | TRBV2 | NA | CAGTWGQRDSPLHF | TGTGCCGGAACTTGGGGGCAACGAGATTCACCCCTCCACTTT
TRBJ1-1 | NA | TRBV4-3 | few | CASSLRGRTEAFF | TGCGCCAGCAGCTTACGTGGGCGAACTGAAGCTTTCTTT
TRBJ1-2 | TRBD1 | TRBV30 | NA | CAWRVFPGQGVDGYTF | TGTGCCTGGAGAGTTTTTCCGGGACAGGGGGTGGATGGCTACACCTTC
TRBJ2-7 | NA | TRBV6-5 | NA | CASARLNRGSEQYF | TGTGCCAGCGCCCGGCTGAATCGGGGTTCCGAGCAGTACTTC
TRBJ2-3 | NA | TRBV4-3 | NA | CASSQEIGLGTDTQYF | TGCGCCAGCAGCCAAGAGATTGGACTGGGGACAGATACGCAGTATTTT
TRBJ1-2 | NA | TRBV12-1 | NA | CASSFGGQGGYTF | TGTGCCAGCAGCTTTGGGGGACAGGGTGGCTACACCTTC
TRBJ2-7 | NA | TRBV6-5 | NA | CASRSSNRYEQYF | TGTGCCAGCAGATCTTCAAACCGGTACGAGCAGTACTTC
TRBJ2-7 | TRBD2 | TRBV10-3 | NA | CAISGTSYEQYF | TGTGCCATATCCGGGACTAGCTACGAGCAGTACTTC
TRBJ2-1 | TRBD2 | TRBV11-1 | NA | CASSLRQVLGGYEQFF | TGTGCCAGCAGCCTAAGGCAGGTCCTCGGGGGGTATGAGCAGTTCTTC
TRBJ2-5 | TRBD2 | TRBV2 | NA | CASSGQTSGAPPETQYF | TGTGCCAGCAGTGGCCAAACTAGCGGGGCGCCTCCAGAGACCCAGTACTTC
TRBJ1-1 | NA | TRBV7-2 | NA | CASSVTGYMNTEAFF | TGTGCCAGCAGCGTGACAGGCTACATGAACACTGAAGCTTTCTTT
TRBJ2-3 | TRBD2 | TRBV9 | NA | CASGTSSIRGTQYF | TGTGCCAGCGGGACTAGCTCTATTCGTGGTACGCAGTATTTT
TRBJ2-1 | NA | TRBV4-3 | NA | CASSLRTRQAQEQFF | TGCGCCAGCAGCCTGAGAACTCGGCAGGCGCAGGAGCAGTTCTTC
TRBJ2-1 | NA | TRBV29-1 | NA | CSGHRTDNEQFF | TGCAGCGGCCACAGGACAGATAATGAGCAGTTCTTC
TRBJ1-6 | NA | TRBV11-2 | NA | CASSGSSPLHF | TGTGCCAGCAGTGGTAGTTCACCCCTCCACTTT
TRBJ2-7 | TRBD2 | TRBV7-2 | NA | CASSSGTSGIGEQYF | TGTGCCAGCAGCTCCGGGACTAGCGGTATAGGTGAGCAGTACTTC
TRBJ1-3 | NA | TRBV9 | NA | CASSVDISGNTIYF | TGTGCCAGCAGCGTAGACATCTCTGGAAACACCATATATTTT
TRBJ1-5 | TRBD1 | TRBV10-2 | NA | CASSDDRGSQPQHF | TGCGCCAGCAGTGATGACAGGGGAAGTCAGCCCCAGCATTTT
TRBJ2-7 | TRBD2 | TRBV4-1 | NA | CASSQGLAGISSYEQYF | TGCGCCAGCAGCCAAGGACTAGCGGGGATTAGCTCCTACGAGCAGTACTTC
TRBJ2-5 | NA | TRBV5-4 | NA | CASSLKGGTQYF | TGTGCCAGCAGCTTGAAAGGCGGGACCCAGTACTTC
TRBJ2-5 | NA | TRBV11-3 | NA | CASSQRQGRIETQYF | TGTGCCAGCAGCCAAAGGCAGGGTAGGATTGAGACCCAGTACTTC